This T cell receptor (beta chain) was profiled in a study of T cells in Graves' hyperthyroidism and ophthalmopathy. V dropped 4 bases and J dropped 10; count of bases not matched to a gene: 8. This CDR3 has 14 amino acids. Germline V lookup: CDR1 SGHRS, CDR2 YFSETQ. Hyperthyroidism had been newly diagnosed in patients aged 18 to 65, and its duration was under 2 months. Diagnoses were made from clinical symptoms, serum measures (thyroxine and TRAb), thyroid ultrasound and orbital computed tomography. RNA transcripts yielded amplified TCR beta CDR3 regions. During a first-round RT-PCR of the TCR CDR3, the HTBI primer set was used. TCRdb redid the calling of the multiplex PCR reads with MiXCR, one entry per CDR3 protein. The profile covers 550,000 to 650,000 distinct CDR3 sequences, with 14% appearing a single time and approximately 5.7% taken by the ten largest. Study-wide results and limits: Within blood appeared most thyroid clonotypes that had expanded above 0.001.

This clonotype was seen at least ten times. Its antigen is currently unknown. The source is a woman between 25 and 40 years old with Graves' hyperthyroidism that later progressed to Graves' ophthalmopathy. This chain connects TRBV5-1 to TRBJ1-6, with TRBD1 matching 7 bases. Sequenced sample: blood. The CDR3 is CASSEIDRESPLHF. Here the CDR3 DNA reads TGCGCCAGCAGCGAAATTGACAGGGAGTCACCCCTCCACTTT.